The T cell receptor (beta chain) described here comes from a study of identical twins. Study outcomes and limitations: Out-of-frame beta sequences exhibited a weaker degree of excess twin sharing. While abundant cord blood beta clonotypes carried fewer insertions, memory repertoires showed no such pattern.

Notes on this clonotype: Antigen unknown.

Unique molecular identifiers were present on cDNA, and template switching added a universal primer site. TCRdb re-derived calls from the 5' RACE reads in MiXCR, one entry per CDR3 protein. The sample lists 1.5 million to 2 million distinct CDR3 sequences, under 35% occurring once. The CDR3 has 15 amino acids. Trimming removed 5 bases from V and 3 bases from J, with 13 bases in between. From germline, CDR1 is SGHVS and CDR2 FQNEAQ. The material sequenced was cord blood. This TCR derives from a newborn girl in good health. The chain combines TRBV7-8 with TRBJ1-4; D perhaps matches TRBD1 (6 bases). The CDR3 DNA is TGTGCCAGCAGCGGCCGGACAGTCTCTAATGAAAAACTGTTTTTT. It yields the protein CASSGRTVSNEKLFF.